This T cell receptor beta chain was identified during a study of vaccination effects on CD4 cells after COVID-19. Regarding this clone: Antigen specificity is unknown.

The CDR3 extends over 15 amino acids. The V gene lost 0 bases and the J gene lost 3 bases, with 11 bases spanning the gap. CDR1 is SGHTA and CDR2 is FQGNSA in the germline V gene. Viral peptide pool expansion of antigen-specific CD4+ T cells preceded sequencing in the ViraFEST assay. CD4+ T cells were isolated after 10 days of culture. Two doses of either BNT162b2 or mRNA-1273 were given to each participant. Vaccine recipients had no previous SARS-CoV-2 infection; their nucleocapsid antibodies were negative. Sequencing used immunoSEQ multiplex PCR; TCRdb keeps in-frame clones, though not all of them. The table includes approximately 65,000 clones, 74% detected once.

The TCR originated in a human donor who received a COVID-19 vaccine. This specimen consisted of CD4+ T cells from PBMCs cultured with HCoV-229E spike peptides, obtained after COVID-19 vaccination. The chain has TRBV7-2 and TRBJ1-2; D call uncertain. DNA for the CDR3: TGTGCCAGCAGCTTAGCAGGGTTAGGATACTATGGCTACACCTTC. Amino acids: CASSLAGLGYYGYTF.